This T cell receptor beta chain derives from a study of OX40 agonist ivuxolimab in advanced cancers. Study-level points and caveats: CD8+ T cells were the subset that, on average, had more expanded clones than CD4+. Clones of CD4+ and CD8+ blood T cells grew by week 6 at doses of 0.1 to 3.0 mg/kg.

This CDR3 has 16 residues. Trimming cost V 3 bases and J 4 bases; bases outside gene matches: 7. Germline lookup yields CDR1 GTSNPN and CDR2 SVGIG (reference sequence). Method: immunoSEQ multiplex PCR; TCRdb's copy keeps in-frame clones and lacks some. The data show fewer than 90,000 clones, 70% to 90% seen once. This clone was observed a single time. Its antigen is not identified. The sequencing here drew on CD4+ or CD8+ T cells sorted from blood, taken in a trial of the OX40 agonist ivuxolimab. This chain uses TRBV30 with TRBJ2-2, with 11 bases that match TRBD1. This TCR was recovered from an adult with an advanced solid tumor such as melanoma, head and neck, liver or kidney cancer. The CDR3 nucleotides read TGTGCCTGGAGCCCCGGACAGGGGGCAGCCACCGGGGAGCTGTTTTTT. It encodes CAWSPGQGAATGELFF.